This T cell receptor beta chain derives from a study of blood T cell repertoires in COVID-19. As for the study in general: The United States, Italy and Spain supplied acute and convalescent COVID-19 samples.

As originally analysed: Reference gene primer amplification in the assay estimated nucleated cell counts. The table came from immunoSEQ multiplex PCR; TCRdb's copy has only in-frame clones and leaves some out. V, J and clone size were drawn from that table, and D and trimming were deduced from the DNA. Seen here are over 250,000 clones, 80% to 90% observed once, and the top ten hold approximately 10%. The germline V gene encodes CDR1 MNHEY and CDR2 SMNVEV (reference sequence). The junction had 4 bases not matched to a gene; V was cut back by 6 bases and J by 3 bases. This CDR3 has 13 amino acids. The source of this sequence is a woman between 45 and 65 years old who had recovered from COVID-19. Sequencing was performed on peripheral blood. The rearrangement joins TRBV27 to TRBJ2-7, with 8 bases fitting TRBD2. The CDR3 region is CASSRSGIYEQYF. In nucleotides, the CDR3 is TGTGCCAGCAGCCGTAGCGGGATCTACGAGCAGTACTTC.